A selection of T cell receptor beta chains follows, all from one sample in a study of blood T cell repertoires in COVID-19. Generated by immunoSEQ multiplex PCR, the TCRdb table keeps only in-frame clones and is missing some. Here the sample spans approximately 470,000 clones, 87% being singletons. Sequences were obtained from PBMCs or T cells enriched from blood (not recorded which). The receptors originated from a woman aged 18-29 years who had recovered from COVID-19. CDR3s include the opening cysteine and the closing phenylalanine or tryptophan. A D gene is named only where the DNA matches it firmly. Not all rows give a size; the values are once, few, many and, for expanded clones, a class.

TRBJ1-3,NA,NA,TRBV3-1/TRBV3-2,TGTGCCAGCAGCCAAGACATTCGCGGGATTCTCAACTCTGGAAACACCATATATTTT,CASSQDIRGILNSGNTIYF
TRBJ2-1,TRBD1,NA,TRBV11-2,TGTGCCAGCAGCTCCCCAGGGGGCGAGCAGTTCTTC,CASSSPGGEQFF
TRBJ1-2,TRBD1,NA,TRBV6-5,TGTGCCAGCAGCTTTCAGACAGGGGGCCATGGCTACACCTTC,CASSFQTGGHGYTF
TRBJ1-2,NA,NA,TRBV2,TGTGCCAGCAGGCCAAATCGGGGGGGGCAGGAAGGCTACACCTTC,CASRPNRGGQEGYTF
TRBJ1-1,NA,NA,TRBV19,TGTGCCAGTAGTATTCACGAGGACACTGAAGCTTTCTTT,CASSIHEDTEAFF
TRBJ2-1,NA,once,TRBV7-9,TGTGCCAGCAGCTGGCCCTCGCTGTTCTTC,CASSWPSLFF
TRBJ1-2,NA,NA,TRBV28,TGTGCCAGCAGTCCCCGCCTCGACAGCAGACTTAACTATGGCTACACCTTC,CASSPRLDSRLNYGYTF
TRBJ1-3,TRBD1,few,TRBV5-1,TGCGCCAGCAGCCTATGGGACAGGGCAGTCTCTGGAAACACCATATATTTT,CASSLWDRAVSGNTIYF
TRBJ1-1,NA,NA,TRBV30,TGTGCCTGGCGGACAGTCTCGAACACTGAAGCTTTCTTT,CAWRTVSNTEAFF
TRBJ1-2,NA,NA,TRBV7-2,TGTGCCAGCAGCGTGGAGGTTTACTATGGCTACACCTTC,CASSVEVYYGYTF
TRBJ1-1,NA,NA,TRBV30,TGTGCCCTCGCCGGGACACCTAACACTGAAGCTTTCTTT,CALAGTPNTEAFF
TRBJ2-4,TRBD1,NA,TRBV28,TGTGCCAGCAGCCCGGGACAGGCGAGGCACATTCAGTACTTC,CASSPGQARHIQYF
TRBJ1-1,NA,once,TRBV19,TGTGCCAGTAGTACCGGGAGGGAGAACACTGAAGCTTTCTTT,CASSTGRENTEAFF
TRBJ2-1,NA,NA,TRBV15,TGTGCCACCAGCAGAATAGCGGCCTATGAGCAGTTCTTC,CATSRIAAYEQFF
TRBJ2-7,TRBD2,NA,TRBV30,TGTGCCTGGAGTACCACTAGCGGGGGCCTTCTCATTTACGAGCAGTACTTC,CAWSTTSGGLLIYEQYF
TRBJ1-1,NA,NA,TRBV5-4,TGTGCCAGCAGCTTGGGGCAGGGGCCCACTGAAGCTTTCTTT,CASSLGQGPTEAFF
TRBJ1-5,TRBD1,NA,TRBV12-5,TGTGCTAGTGGTGGGGAGGCTTGGGACAGGGGGTTGAATTTT,CASGGEAWDRGLNF
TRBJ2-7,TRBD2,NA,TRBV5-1,TGCGCCAGCAGCTTGGGGACGGGAGGGGTCGAGCAGTACTTC,CASSLGTGGVEQYF
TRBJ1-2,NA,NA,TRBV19,TGTGCCAGTAGTATACATCCAGACTATGGCTACACCTTC,CASSIHPDYGYTF
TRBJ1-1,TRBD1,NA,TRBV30,TGTGCCTGGAGGGACAGGGGGAAGGCTGAAGCTTTCTTT,CAWRDRGKAEAFF
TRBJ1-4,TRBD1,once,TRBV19,TGTGCCAGTAGTACCATGACAGGGCAGCTGTTTTTT,CASSTMTGQLFF
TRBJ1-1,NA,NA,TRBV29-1,TGCAGCGTTGATGACAGAAACACTGAAGCTTTCTTT,CSVDDRNTEAFF
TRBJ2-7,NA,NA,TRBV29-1,TGCAGCGTTGAACCAGTAATCAACTACGAGCAGTACTTC,CSVEPVINYEQYF
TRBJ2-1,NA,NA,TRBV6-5,TGTGCCAGCAGTTACGGAGGAGGGGGCGGCCTCGATGAGCAGTTCTTC,CASSYGGGGGLDEQFF
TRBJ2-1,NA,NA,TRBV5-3,TGTGCCAGAAGCTCCTGGACTCCGTTCCACAATGAGCAGTTCTTC,CARSSWTPFHNEQFF
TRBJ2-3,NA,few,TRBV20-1,TGCAGTGCTAGTGGATGGCTCATTAGCACAGATACGCAGTATTTT,CSASGWLISTDTQYF
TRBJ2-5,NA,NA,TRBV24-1,TGTGCCACCAGTGAAGGCACAGTTAATCAAGAGACCCAGTACTTC,CATSEGTVNQETQYF
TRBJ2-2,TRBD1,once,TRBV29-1,TGCAGCGTCCGAAAGGGTATGGGACAGGGTAACACCGGGGAGCTGTTTTTT,CSVRKGMGQGNTGELFF
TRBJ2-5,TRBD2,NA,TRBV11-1,TGTGCCAGCAGTCTCAGCGGGGGAGTACAAGAGACCCAGTACTTC,CASSLSGGVQETQYF
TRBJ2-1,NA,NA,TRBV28,TGTGCCAGCAGGGGGGCGGGGGAAAGTGAGCAGTTCTTC,CASRGAGESEQFF
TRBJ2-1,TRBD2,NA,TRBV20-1,TGCAGTGCTAGTAGGCCCAGCGGGGGGGCCCATGAGCAGTTCTTC,CSASRPSGGAHEQFF
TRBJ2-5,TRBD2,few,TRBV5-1,TGCGCCAGCAGCTTCGCTCCGGGACTAGGAAATGAGACCCAGTACTTC,CASSFAPGLGNETQYF
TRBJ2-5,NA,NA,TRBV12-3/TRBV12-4,TGTGCCAGCAGCCAAAGCGGAGAAGAGACCCAGTACTTC,CASSQSGEETQYF
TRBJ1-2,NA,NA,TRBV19,TGTGCCAGTAGTATGTGGCCAGGGGCGAACTATGGCTACACCTTC,CASSMWPGANYGYTF
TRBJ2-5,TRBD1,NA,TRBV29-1,TGCAGCGTGACAGGGGGCTTCCAAGAGACCCAGTACTTC,CSVTGGFQETQYF
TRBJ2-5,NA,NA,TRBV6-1,TGTGCCAGCAGTGAAGTCAGAGAGACCCAGTACTTC,CASSEVRETQYF
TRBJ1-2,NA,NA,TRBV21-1,TGTGCCAGCAGCAAAGCATTTTCCCGCGACACCCTGAACTATGGCTACACCTTC,CASSKAFSRDTLNYGYTF
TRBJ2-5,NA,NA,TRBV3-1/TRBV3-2,TGTGCCAGCAGCCAAGATCGGTGGGAGACCCAGTACTTC,CASSQDRWETQYF
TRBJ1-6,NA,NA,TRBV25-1,TGTGCCAGCACTTCGAGGGAGGCCCCTGGGGCACCCCTCCACTTT,CASTSREAPGAPLHF
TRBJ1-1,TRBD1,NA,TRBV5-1,TGCGCCAGCACAGGGGGCACTGAAGCTTTCTTT,CASTGGTEAFF
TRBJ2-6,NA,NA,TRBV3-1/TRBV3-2,TGTGCCAGCAGCCTCAGGGCTGACGCTTCGAGTGGGGCCAACGTCCTGACTTTC,CASSLRADASSGANVLTF
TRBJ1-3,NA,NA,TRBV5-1,TGCGCCAGCAGCCTGACGACTGGACAGCCCTCTGGAAACACCATATATTTT,CASSLTTGQPSGNTIYF
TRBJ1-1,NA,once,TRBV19,TGTGCCAGTAGTCGGGGTGCTGAAGCTTTCTTT,CASSRGAEAFF
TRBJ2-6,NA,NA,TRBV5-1,TGCGCCAGCAGCTCCCATCTTGTAGCTGGGGCCAACGTCCTGACTTTC,CASSSHLVAGANVLTF
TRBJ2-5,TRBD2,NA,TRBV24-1,TGTGCCACCAGTGAATTGTTGGGGGGGATGGAGACCCAGTACTTC,CATSELLGGMETQYF
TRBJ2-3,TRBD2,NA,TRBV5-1,TGCGCCAGCAGCTCCGTTAGCGGGGCTAGCACAGATACGCAGTATTTT,CASSSVSGASTDTQYF
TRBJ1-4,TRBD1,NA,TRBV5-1,TGCGCCAGCAGCTTGGCCATAGGGGGACAGAAGGGTGAAAAACTGTTTTTT,CASSLAIGGQKGEKLFF
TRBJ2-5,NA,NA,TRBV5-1,TGCGCCAGCAGCTCCGGAGAGACCCAGTACTTC,CASSSGETQYF
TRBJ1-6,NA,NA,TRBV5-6,TGTGCCAGCAGCCCCCTTGACAGTACGAATTCACCCCTCCACTTT,CASSPLDSTNSPLHF
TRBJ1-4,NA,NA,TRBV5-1,TGCGCCAGCACCCCGGAGATTTCAAGTGAAAAACTGTTTTTT,CASTPEISSEKLFF
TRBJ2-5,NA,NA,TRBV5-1,TGCGCCAGCAGCGCGTCCCAAGAGACCCAGTACTTC,CASSASQETQYF
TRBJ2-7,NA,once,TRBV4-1,TGCGCCAGCAGCCAAGAGCCTACCTACGAGCAGTACTTC,CASSQEPTYEQYF
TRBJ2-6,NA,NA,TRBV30,TGTGCCTGGGACGCTCAGCAGGACTTTTACTCTGGGGCCAACGTCCTGACTTTC,CAWDAQQDFYSGANVLTF
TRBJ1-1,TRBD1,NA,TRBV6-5,TGTGCCAGCAGTTACAATGGACAGGGGAAGTACACTGAAGCTTTCTTT,CASSYNGQGKYTEAFF
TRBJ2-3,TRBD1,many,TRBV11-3,TGTGCCAGCAGCTTAGGGACAGGGGAAACAGATACGCAGTATTTT,CASSLGTGETDTQYF
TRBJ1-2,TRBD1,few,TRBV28,TGTGCCAGCAGCAGTTTAAGGGACAGGGGACGTGGCTACACCTTC,CASSSLRDRGRGYTF
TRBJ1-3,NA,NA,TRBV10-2,TGCGCCAGCAGTGAGTCTGGAAACAGGGGAAACACCATATATTTT,CASSESGNRGNTIYF
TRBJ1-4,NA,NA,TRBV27,TGTGCCAGCAGTTTAGGGGCAGTCTCAAATGAAAAACTGTTTTTT,CASSLGAVSNEKLFF
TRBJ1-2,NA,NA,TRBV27,TGTGCCAGCAGTTTATCCAAGCGGGGGGCGGGTGGCTACACCTTC,CASSLSKRGAGGYTF
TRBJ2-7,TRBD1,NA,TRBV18,TGTGCCAGCTCACCGGGGACAGGGGACGAGCAGTACTTC,CASSPGTGDEQYF